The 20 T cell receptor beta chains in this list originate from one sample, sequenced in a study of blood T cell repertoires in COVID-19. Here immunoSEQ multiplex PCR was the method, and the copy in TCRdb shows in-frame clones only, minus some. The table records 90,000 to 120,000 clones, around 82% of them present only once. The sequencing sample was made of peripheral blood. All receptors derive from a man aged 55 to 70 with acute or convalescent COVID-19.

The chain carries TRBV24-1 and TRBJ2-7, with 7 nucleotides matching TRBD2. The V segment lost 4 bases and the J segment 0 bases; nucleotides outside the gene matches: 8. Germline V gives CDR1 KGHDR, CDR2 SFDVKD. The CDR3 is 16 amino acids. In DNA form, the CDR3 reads TGTGCCACCAGTGACCCGGGACTACCATCCTCCTACGAGCAGTACTTC. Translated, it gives CATSDPGLPSSYEQYF.

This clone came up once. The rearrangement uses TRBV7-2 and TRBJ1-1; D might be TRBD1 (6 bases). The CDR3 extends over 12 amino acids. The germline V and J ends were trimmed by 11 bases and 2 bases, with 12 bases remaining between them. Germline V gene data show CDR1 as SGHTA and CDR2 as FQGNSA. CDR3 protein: CASGQPNTEAFF. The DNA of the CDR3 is TGTGCCTCAGGACAGCCAAACACTGAAGCTTTCTTT. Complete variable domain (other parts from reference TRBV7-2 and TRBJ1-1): GAGVSQSPSNKVTEKGKDVELRCDPISGHTALYWYRQSLGQGLEFLIYFQGNSAPDKSGLPSDRFSAERTGGSVSTLTIQRTQQEDSAVYLCASGQPNTEAFFGQGTRLTVV.

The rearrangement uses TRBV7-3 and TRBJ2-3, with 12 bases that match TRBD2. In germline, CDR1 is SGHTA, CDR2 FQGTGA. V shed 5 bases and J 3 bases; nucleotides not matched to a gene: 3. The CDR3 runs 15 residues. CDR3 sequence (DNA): TGTGCCAGCAGCCTCACTAGCGGGGGGACAGATACGCAGTATTTT. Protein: CASSLTSGGTDTQYF.

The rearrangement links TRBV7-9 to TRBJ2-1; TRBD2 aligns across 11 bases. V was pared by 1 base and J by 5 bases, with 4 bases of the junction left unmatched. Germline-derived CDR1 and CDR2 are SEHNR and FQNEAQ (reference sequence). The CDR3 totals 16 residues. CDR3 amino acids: CASSLDSGGAHNEQFF. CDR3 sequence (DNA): TGTGCCAGCAGCTTAGATAGCGGGGGGGCCCACAATGAGCAGTTCTTC.

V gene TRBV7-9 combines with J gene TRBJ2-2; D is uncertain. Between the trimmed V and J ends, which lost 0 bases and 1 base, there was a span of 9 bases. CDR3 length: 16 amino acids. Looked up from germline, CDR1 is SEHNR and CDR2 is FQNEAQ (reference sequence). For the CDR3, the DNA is TGTGCCAGCAGCTTAGCGCAGCCTAGGAACACCGGGGAGCTGTTTTTT. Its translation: CASSLAQPRNTGELFF. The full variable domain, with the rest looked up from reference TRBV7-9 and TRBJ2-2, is DTGVSQNPRHKITKRGQNVTFRCDPISEHNRLYWYRQTLGQGPEFLTYFQNEAQLEKSRLLSDRFSAERPKGSFSTLEIQRTEQGDSAMYLCASSLAQPRNTGELFFGEGSRLTVL.

This chain's CDR3 is CASRGRDSLNYGYTF. The CDR3 DNA sequence: TGTGCCAGCAGAGGCCGGGACAGTTTGAACTATGGCTACACCTTC. The chain links TRBV6-5 to TRBJ1-2; 7 bases line up with TRBD1. The length of the CDR3 is 15 residues. V shed 6 bases, J shed 2 bases, and the junction held 9 bases outside the gene matches. Germline lookup yields CDR1 MNHEY and CDR2 SVGAGI.

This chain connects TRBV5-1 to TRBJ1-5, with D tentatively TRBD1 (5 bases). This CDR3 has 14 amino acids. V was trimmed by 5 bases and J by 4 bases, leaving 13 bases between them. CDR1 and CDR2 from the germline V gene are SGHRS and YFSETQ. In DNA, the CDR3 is TGCGCCAGCAGGTTAGATGGGACTAATCAGCCCCAGCATTTT. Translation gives CASRLDGTNQPQHF. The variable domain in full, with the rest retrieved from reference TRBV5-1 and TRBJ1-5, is KAGVTQTPRYLIKTRGQQVTLSCSPISGHRSVSWYQQTPGQGLQFLFEYFSETQRNKGNFPGRFSGRQFSNSRSEMNVSTLELGDSALYLCASRLDGTNQPQHFGDGTRLSIL.

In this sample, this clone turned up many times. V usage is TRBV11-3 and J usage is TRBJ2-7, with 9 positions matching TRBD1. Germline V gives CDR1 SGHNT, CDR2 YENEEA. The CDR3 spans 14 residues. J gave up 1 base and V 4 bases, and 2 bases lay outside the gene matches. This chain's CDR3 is CASSSGTGSYEQYF. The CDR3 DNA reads TGTGCCAGCAGCTCCGGGACAGGGTCCTACGAGCAGTACTTC.

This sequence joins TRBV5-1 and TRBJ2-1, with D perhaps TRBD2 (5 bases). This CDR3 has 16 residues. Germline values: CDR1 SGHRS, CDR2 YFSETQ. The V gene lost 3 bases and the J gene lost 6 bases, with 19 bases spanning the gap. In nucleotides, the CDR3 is TGCGCCAGCAGCTCAGAGGTCGAGCGGTCTCCCAATGAGCAGTTCTTC. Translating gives CASSSEVERSPNEQFF.

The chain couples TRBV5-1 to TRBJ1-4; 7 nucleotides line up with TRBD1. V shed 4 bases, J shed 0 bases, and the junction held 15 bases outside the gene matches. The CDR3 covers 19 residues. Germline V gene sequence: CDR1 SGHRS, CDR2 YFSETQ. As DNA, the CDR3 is TGCGCCAGCAGCCCAGGGGGACGTCTTATAGGTGCAACTAATGAAAAACTGTTTTTT. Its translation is CASSPGGRLIGATNEKLFF.

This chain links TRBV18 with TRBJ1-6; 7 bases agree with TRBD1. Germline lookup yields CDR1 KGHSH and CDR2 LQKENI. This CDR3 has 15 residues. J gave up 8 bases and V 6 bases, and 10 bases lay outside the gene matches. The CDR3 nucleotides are TGTGCCAGCTCGATACAGGGGTTTAGGGATTCACCCCTCCACTTT. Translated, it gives CASSIQGFRDSPLHF.

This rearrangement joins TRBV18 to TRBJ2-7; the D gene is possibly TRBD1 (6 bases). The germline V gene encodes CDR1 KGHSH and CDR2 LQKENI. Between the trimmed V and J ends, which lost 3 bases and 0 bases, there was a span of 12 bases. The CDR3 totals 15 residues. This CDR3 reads CASSPGDTGSYEQYF. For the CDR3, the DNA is TGTGCCAGCTCACCCGGGGACACGGGCTCCTACGAGCAGTACTTC.

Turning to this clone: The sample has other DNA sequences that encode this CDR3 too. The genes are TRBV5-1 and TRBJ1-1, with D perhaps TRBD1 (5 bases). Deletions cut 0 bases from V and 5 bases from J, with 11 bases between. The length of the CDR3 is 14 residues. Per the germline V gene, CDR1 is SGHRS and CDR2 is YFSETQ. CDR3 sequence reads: CASSLGQGGTEAFF. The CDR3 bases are TGCGCCAGCAGCTTGGGTCAGGGAGGTACTGAAGCTTTCTTT.

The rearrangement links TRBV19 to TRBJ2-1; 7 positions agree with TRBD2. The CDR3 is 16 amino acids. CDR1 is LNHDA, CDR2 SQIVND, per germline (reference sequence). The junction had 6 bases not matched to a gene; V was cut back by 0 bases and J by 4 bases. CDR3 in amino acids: CASSIDRSGTYNEQFF. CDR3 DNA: TGTGCCAGTAGTATAGATCGGAGCGGGACGTACAATGAGCAGTTCTTC.

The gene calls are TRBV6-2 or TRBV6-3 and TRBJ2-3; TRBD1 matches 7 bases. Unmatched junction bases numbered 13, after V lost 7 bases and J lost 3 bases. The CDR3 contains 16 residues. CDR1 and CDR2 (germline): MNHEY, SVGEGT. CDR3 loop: CASTPYVGRGTDTQYF. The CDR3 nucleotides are TGTGCCAGCACCCCTTACGTCGGCAGGGGGACAGATACGCAGTATTTT.

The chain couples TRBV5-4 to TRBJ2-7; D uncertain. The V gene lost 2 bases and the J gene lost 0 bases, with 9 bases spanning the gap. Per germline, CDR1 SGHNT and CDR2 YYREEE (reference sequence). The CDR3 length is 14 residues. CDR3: CASSFSQNSYEQYF. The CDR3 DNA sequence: TGTGCCAGCAGCTTTTCACAGAACTCCTACGAGCAGTACTTC. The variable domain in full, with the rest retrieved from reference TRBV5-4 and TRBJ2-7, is ETGVTQSPTHLIKTRGQQVTLRCSSQSGHNTVSWYQQALGQGPQFIFQYYREEENGRGNFPPRFSGLQFPNYSSELNVNALELDDSALYLCASSFSQNSYEQYFGPGTRLTVT.

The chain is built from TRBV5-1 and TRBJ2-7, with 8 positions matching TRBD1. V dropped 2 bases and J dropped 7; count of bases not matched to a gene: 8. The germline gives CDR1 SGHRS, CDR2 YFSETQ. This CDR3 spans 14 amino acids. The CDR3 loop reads CASSLGQGAKEQYF. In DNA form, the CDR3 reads TGCGCCAGCAGCTTAGGCCAGGGGGCGAAGGAGCAGTACTTC. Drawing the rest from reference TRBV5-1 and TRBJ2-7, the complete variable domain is KAGVTQTPRYLIKTRGQQVTLSCSPISGHRSVSWYQQTPGQGLQFLFEYFSETQRNKGNFPGRFSGRQFSNSRSEMNVSTLELGDSALYLCASSLGQGAKEQYFGPGTRLTVT.

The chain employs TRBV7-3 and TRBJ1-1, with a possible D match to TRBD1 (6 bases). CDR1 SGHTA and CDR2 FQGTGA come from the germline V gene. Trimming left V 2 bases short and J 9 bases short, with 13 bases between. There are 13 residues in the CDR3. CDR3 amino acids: CASSLGGQNKAFF. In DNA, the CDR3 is TGTGCCAGCAGCTTAGGGGGACAAAACAAAGCTTTCTTT.

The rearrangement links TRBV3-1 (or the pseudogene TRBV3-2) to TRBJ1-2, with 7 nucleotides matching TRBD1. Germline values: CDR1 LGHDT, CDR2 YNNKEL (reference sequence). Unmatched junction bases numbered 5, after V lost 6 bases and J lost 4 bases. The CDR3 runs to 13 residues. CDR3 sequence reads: CASSRQGTYGYTF. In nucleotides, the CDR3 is TGTGCCAGCAGTCGACAGGGTACCTATGGCTACACCTTC.

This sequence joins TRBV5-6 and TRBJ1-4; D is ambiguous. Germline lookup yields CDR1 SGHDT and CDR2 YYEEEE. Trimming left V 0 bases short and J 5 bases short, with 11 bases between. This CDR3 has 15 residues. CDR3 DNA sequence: TGTGCCAGCAGCTTGGTCGGGAGATTGAATGAAAAACTGTTTTTT. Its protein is CASSLVGRLNEKLFF.